This T cell receptor beta chain was found in a study of CD8+ T cells in alopecia areata. This clone was detected only a few times. The antigen remains unidentified. Findings of the study overall: Tissue-resident alphabeta T cells belonging to normal skin likewise get sequenced within scalp specimens. Lesional scalp, notably in alopecia totalis/universalis, had clonality above that of normal scalp.

A FACSAria was used to sort CD4+ and CD8+ T cells. These cells came from PBMCs. cDNA prepared by RNA extraction and subsequent reverse transcription served as the template for sequencing. This table comes from immunoSEQ multiplex PCR, and its TCRdb copy is limited to in-frame clones, with some not included. The repertoire holds under 130,000 clones, with around 50% as singletons. Trimming at V came to 3 bases and at J to 11 bases, leaving 6 bases not matched to a gene. CDR1 and CDR2 from the germline V gene are WNHNN and SYGVQD (reference sequence). The CDR3 extends over 15 amino acids. This sequence joins TRBV10-1 and TRBJ2-1, with 14 bases identical to TRBD2. This TCR came from a human donor in good health. Specimen: CD4+ T cells sorted from blood. CDR3 residues: CASSEGTSGGKKQFF. In nucleotides, the CDR3 is TGCGCCAGCAGTGAAGGGACTAGCGGGGGAAAAAAGCAGTTCTTC.